Below are 10 T cell receptor beta chains sequenced from a single sample in a study of T cell changes during pregnancy in multiple sclerosis. The data were produced by immunoSEQ multiplex PCR, yet TCRdb's version contains in-frame clones alone and is incomplete. In the table there are about 51,000 clones, 94% of which are singletons. Sample: CD4+ T cells from peripheral blood mononuclear cells, taken in the second trimester of pregnancy. Every receptor here comes from a female donor with multiple sclerosis, enrolled in a pregnancy study.

The DNA for the CDR3 is TGTGCCAGCAGCGGCGGTCGAACGCAAGATACGCAGTATTTT. Amino acids: CASSGGRTQDTQYF. The gene calls are TRBV9 and TRBJ2-3; D is unresolved. Per the germline V gene, CDR1 is SGDLS and CDR2 is YYNGEE. The CDR3 is 14 residues long. V gave up 3 bases and J gave up 5 bases, with 13 bases separating them.

The rearrangement uses TRBV5-5 and TRBJ2-7, with 12 positions matching TRBD2. The length of the CDR3 is 14 residues. Per the germline V gene, CDR1 is SGHKS and CDR2 is YYEKEE (reference sequence). V lost 3 bases, J lost 4 bases, and 2 bases stayed unmatched. The CDR3 DNA reads as TGTGCCAGCAGCTGGACTAGCGGGGAGTACGAGCAGTACTTC. Translating gives CASSWTSGEYEQYF.

The chain recombines TRBV9 with TRBJ2-7; TRBD2 matches at 10 bases. The germline V gene encodes CDR1 SGDLS and CDR2 YYNGEE. This CDR3 spans 15 amino acids. V was clipped by 0 bases and J by 2 bases; unmatched bases: 2. Written as DNA, the CDR3 is TGTGCCAGCAGCGTAGGGACTAGCGGACCCTACGAGCAGTACTTC. Translated, it gives CASSVGTSGPYEQYF.

The V and J genes are TRBV27 and TRBJ1-3, with 11 positions matching TRBD1. Losses at the gene ends were 6 bases for V and 4 bases for J; bases not matched to a gene: 14. Germline-derived CDR1 and CDR2 are MNHEY and SMNVEV (reference sequence). The CDR3 extends over 18 amino acids. CDR3 residues: CASRRTGTGGRAGNTIYF. The DNA for the CDR3 is TGTGCCAGCAGGCGAACCGGGACAGGGGGTCGGGCCGGAAACACCATATATTTT.

The chain uses TRBV6-5 and TRBJ1-2; D gene unclear. Trimming cost V 0 bases and J 8 bases, with 13 bases left between them. The CDR3 sequence is 14 residues long. Per the germline V gene, CDR1 is MNHEY and CDR2 is SVGAGI. The CDR3 spells CASSYSIGVRGYTF. For the CDR3, the DNA is TGTGCCAGCAGTTACTCGATCGGGGTTCGAGGCTACACCTTC.

The rearrangement links TRBV14 to TRBJ2-6; D possibly corresponds to TRBD2 (5 bases). V lost 0 bases to trimming and J lost 2 bases, with 11 bases between them. The CDR3 consists of 17 residues. Germline loops: CDR1 SGHDN, CDR2 FVKESK. CDR3 nucleotides: TGTGCCAGCAGCCAAGATGAGGGTTGGGCTGGGGCCAACGTCCTGACTTTC. This sequence encodes CASSQDEGWAGANVLTF.

In this sample, this clone turned up a few times. V gene TRBV4-1 combines with J gene TRBJ1-1; the match to TRBD1 covers 9 bases. The germline CDR1 and CDR2 sequences are MGHRA and YSYEKL. J lost 4 bases, V lost 5 bases, and 11 bases had no gene match. The CDR3 totals 16 residues. This chain's CDR3 is CASSSDRDRVFTEAFF. The CDR3 coding sequence is TGCGCCAGCAGCTCAGACCGGGACAGGGTTTTCACTGAAGCTTTCTTT.

The chain employs TRBV5-6 and TRBJ2-7; D gene ambiguous. Germline V gives CDR1 SGHDT, CDR2 YYEEEE. V was pared by 6 bases and J by 1 base, with 17 bases between. The CDR3 runs to 15 residues. The CDR3 sequence is CASTSRSPYSYEQYF. Here the CDR3 DNA reads TGTGCCAGCACCTCTAGAAGCCCCTATTCCTACGAGCAGTACTTC.

V gene TRBV7-2 combines with J gene TRBJ2-7, with 11 bases that match TRBD2. The CDR3 totals 16 residues. V was clipped by 4 bases and J by 4 bases; unmatched bases: 9. The germline V gene has CDR1 SGHTA and CDR2 FQGNSA. CDR3 DNA: TGTGCCAGCAGCTCTATAGCTAGCGGGGGGATGTACGAGCAGTACTTC. Its translation: CASSSIASGGMYEQYF.

This chain connects TRBV6-5 to TRBJ1-2; TRBD1 might be the D (6 bases). Trimming stripped 6 bases from V and 7 bases from J, with 21 bases between. Germline V lookup: CDR1 MNHEY, CDR2 SVGAGI. The CDR3 has 15 amino acids. CDR3 amino acids: CASRQTSTGYGGYTF. Here the CDR3 DNA reads TGTGCCAGCAGACAAACCTCCACAGGGTATGGTGGCTACACCTTC.